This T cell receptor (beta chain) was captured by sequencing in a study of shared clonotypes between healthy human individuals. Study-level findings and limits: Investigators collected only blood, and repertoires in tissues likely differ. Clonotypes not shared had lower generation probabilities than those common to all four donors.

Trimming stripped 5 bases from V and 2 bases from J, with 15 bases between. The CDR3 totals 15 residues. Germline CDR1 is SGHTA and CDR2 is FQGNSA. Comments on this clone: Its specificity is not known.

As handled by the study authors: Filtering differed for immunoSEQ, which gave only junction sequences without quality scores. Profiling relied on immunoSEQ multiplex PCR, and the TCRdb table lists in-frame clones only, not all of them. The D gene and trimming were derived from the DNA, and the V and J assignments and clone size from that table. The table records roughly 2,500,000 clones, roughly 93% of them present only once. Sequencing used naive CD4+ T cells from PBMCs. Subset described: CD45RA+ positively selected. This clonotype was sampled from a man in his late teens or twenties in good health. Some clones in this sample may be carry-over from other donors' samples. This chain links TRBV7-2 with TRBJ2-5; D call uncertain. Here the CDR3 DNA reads TGTGCCAGCAGCCTAACTCGCGACGGACAAGAGACCCAGTACTTC. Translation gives CASSLTRDGQETQYF.